In this sample, the clone carrying this TCR beta chain turned up many times. The sample belongs to a study of T cells in Graves' hyperthyroidism and ophthalmopathy. Germline V lookup: CDR1 SGDLS, CDR2 YYNGEE. The trim removed 4 bases at V and 2 bases at J, leaving 9 bases unmatched. There are 15 residues in the CDR3. Amplification of TCR beta CDR3 regions used RNA as the template. HTBI primers were used for first-round RT-PCR of the TCR CDR3. TCRdb re-called the multiplex PCR reads with MiXCR, one entry per CDR3 protein. The table lists fewer than 550,000 distinct CDR3 sequences, approximately 24% of them singletons.

This chain connects TRBV9 to TRBJ2-7; 7 nucleotides match TRBD2. Material: blood. The receptor's source is a woman aged 25 to 39 with Graves' ophthalmopathy. The CDR3 bases are TGTGCCAGCAGCAGGGAGGGGACGTTGACCTACGAGCAGTACTTC. As protein: CASSREGTLTYEQYF.